The 11 T cell receptor beta chains reported below all come from one sample, sequenced in a study of cytomegalovirus exposure and HLA in healthy donors. It was with 60 Vbeta and 13 Jbeta primers that the PCR ran. Some clones are missing from TCRdb's copy, which holds only in-frame ones; the method was immunoSEQ multiplex PCR. The table shows approximately 130,000 clones, with approximately 72% occurring only once. The sequenced material came from PBMCs. The receptors come from a woman between 50 and 59 years old in good health and CMV-seropositive.

For this clone: A read error may produce the germline difference seen at one junction end. The chain joins TRBV7-6 to TRBJ2-3; weak D call: TRBD2 (5 bases). There are 13 residues in the CDR3. Germline values: CDR1 SGHVS, CDR2 FNYEAQ. CDR3 bases: TGTGCCAGCAGCCTAGCCTTTTTGGATACGCAGTATTTT. Translation gives CASSLAFLDTQYF.

This chain uses TRBV7-2 with TRBJ1-1; possibly TRBD1 for D (6 bases). Looked up from germline, CDR1 is SGHTA and CDR2 is FQGNSA. This CDR3 region has 13 residues. V shed 5 bases and J shed 3 bases, with 10 bases lying between them. The CDR3 region is CASSPNRDTEAFF. The CDR3 coding sequence is TGTGCCAGCAGCCCGAACAGGGACACTGAAGCTTTCTTT. Full variable domain (rest looked up from reference TRBV7-2 and TRBJ1-1): GAGVSQSPSNKVTEKGKDVELRCDPISGHTALYWYRQSLGQGLEFLIYFQGNSAPDKSGLPSDRFSAERTGGSVSTLTIQRTQQEDSAVYLCASSPNRDTEAFFGQGTRLTVV.

The gene calls are TRBV6-1 and TRBJ2-7, with 11 bases that match TRBD1. The germline V gene has CDR1 MNHNS and CDR2 SASEGT. The CDR3 runs 15 residues. The J segment lost 5 bases and the V segment lost 8 bases, leaving 11 bases of the junction unmatched. DNA for the CDR3: TGTGCCAGCCGGGACAGGACAGGGGGCCGGGACGAGCAGTACTTC. Translated: CASRDRTGGRDEQYF.

The chain has TRBV5-1 and TRBJ2-6; 7 bases fit TRBD1. V gave up 4 bases and J gave up 0 bases; unmatched junction bases: 1. This CDR3 has 15 amino acids. The germline CDR1 and CDR2 sequences are SGHRS and YFSETQ. CDR3 nucleotides: TGCGCCAGCAGCGGGGACAGCTCTGGGGCCAACGTCCTGACTTTC. Translated, it gives CASSGDSSGANVLTF.

The V gene is TRBV29-1, the J gene TRBJ2-5, with D perhaps TRBD1 (8 bases). The J call is in doubt because the DNA end fits TRBJ2-7 better. The germline V gene encodes CDR1 SQVTM and CDR2 ANQGSEA. The CDR3 sequence is 16 residues long. In nucleotides, the CDR3 is TGCAGCGTCGGGGGGATGACAGGGGAACTGGCCTACGAGCAGTACTTC. Encoded protein: CSVGGMTGELAYEQYF.

This chain connects TRBV10-3 to TRBJ2-5; TRBD2 agrees at 8 bases. CDR3 length: 14 residues. Germline loops: CDR1 ENHRY, CDR2 SYGVKD. V was pared by 7 bases and J by 3 bases, with 7 bases of the junction left unmatched. The CDR3 region has the DNA TGTGCCATCAATCCTTCGGGGGGGGAAGAGACCCAGTACTTC. Amino acid sequence: CAINPSGGEETQYF.

The gene calls are TRBV7-6 and TRBJ2-7, with 8 bases aligning to TRBD1. The CDR3 sequence is 17 residues long. Looked up from germline, CDR1 is SGHVS and CDR2 is FNYEAQ. V dropped 5 bases and J dropped 3; count of bases not matched to a gene: 15. This CDR3 is CASSPSPGGRYHYEQYF. The DNA of the CDR3 is TGTGCCAGCAGCCCATCCCCAGGGGGCAGATATCACTACGAGCAGTACTTC.

This sequence joins TRBV7-2 and TRBJ1-3; TRBD1 aligns across 9 bases. V gave up 6 bases and J gave up 4 bases; unmatched junction bases: 7. CDR1 SGHTA and CDR2 FQGNSA come from the germline V gene. This CDR3 contains 15 residues. In nucleotides, the CDR3 is TGTGCCAGCAGTCCGGGACAGGGTTTCGGAAACACCATATATTTT. Translated: CASSPGQGFGNTIYF.

This chain uses TRBV7-2 with TRBJ1-3; 7 nucleotides line up with TRBD1. This CDR3 comprises 16 residues. V was clipped by 5 bases and J by 5 bases; unmatched bases: 12. Germline V lookup: CDR1 SGHTA, CDR2 FQGNSA. The CDR3 bases are TGTGCCAGCAGCGAAGACAGGGTGCGCGTTCGAAACACCATATATTTT. The encoded protein is CASSEDRVRVRNTIYF.

This clone appeared a single time. This chain links TRBV7-8 with TRBJ2-7; 11 bases map to TRBD1. CDR3 length equals 15 residues. V was pared by 5 bases and J by 3 bases, with 6 bases of the junction left unmatched. Germline CDR1 and CDR2: SGHVS and FQNEAQ. CDR3 amino acids: CASSIEGTGGYEQYF. In nucleotides, the CDR3 is TGTGCCAGCAGCATCGAAGGGACAGGGGGCTACGAGCAGTACTTC.

The chain links TRBV2 to TRBJ2-1; 7 positions agree with TRBD1. Per germline, CDR1 SNHLY and CDR2 FYNNEI. V lost 4 bases and J lost 2; bases outside the gene matches: 2. This CDR3 has 14 amino acids. The CDR3 here is CASSAQGPYNEQFF. In DNA, the CDR3 is TGTGCCAGCAGTGCACAGGGGCCCTACAATGAGCAGTTCTTC.